This T cell receptor beta chain was identified in a study of T cells in Graves' hyperthyroidism and ophthalmopathy. Broader study findings: The model predicted ophthalmopathy a median around 6.5 months before onset.

The CDR3 runs 12 residues. Germline lookup yields CDR1 LNHDA and CDR2 SQIVND (reference sequence). The junction had 2 bases not matched to a gene; V was cut back by 8 bases and J by 4 bases. Authors of the study amplified TCR beta CDR3 regions from RNA transcripts. The HTBI primer set was used in a first-round RT-PCR of the TCR CDR3. MiXCR, run by TCRdb on the multiplex PCR reads, gives a single entry per CDR3 protein. The sample lists around 300,000 distinct CDR3 sequences; approximately 19% were seen once. For this clonotype: Its antigen is unidentified.

This TCR came from a man in his fifties with Graves' ophthalmopathy. Material for sequencing was blood. The rearrangement joins TRBV19 to TRBJ1-2; 9 bases match TRBD1. The CDR3 DNA is TGTGCCAGTGGGGACAGGGCCTATGGCTACACCTTC. This sequence encodes CASGDRAYGYTF. Supplemented by reference TRBV19 and TRBJ1-2, the full variable domain reads DGGITQSPKYLFRKEGQNVTLSCEQNLNHDAMYWYRQDPGQGLRLIYYSQIVNDFQKGDIAEGYSVSREKKESFPLTVTSAQKNPTAFYLCASGDRAYGYTFGSGTRLTVV.